These 27 T cell receptor beta chains were sequenced from one sample in a study of neurological immune-mediated disorders. TCRdb re-called the 5' RACE reads through MiXCR, storing one row per CDR3 protein. The sample lists some 87,000 distinct CDR3 sequences, about 13% occurring once. Documented time point: longitudinal time-point 2. The sample was PBMCs. These receptors originate from a female donor with HTLV-1-associated myelopathy (HAM/TSP).

This clonotype has at least ten counts. The CDR3 sequence is CASSHGTNYEQYF. CDR3 coding DNA: TGTGCCAGCAGCCACGGGACAAACTACGAGCAGTACTTC. This chain connects TRBV14 to TRBJ2-7; maybe TRBD1 (6 bases). Germline V gives CDR1 SGHDN, CDR2 FVKESK. CDR3 size: 13 residues. Trimming pared 3 bases from V and 3 bases from J, leaving 9 bases between.

This clonotype came up many times. V gene TRBV5-1 combines with J gene TRBJ1-4, with TRBD1 matching over 7 bases. Germline CDR1 SGHRS, CDR2 YFSETQ. The CDR3 extends over 15 amino acids. With V trimmed by 3 bases and J by 5 bases, 7 bases remained unmatched. CDR3 sequence: CASSSLGTANEKLFF. CDR3 coding DNA: TGCGCCAGCAGCTCGTTAGGGACAGCGAATGAAAAACTGTTTTTT.

This clonotype was found many times. The chain links TRBV6-5 to TRBJ1-6, with 7 nucleotides matching TRBD1. The CDR3 length is 15 residues. The J segment lost 0 bases and the V segment lost 8 bases, leaving 4 bases of the junction unmatched. CDR1 and CDR2 from the germline V gene are MNHEY and SVGAGI. In DNA form, the CDR3 reads TGTGCCAGCGGGGACAGTCCCTCCTATAATTCACCCCTCCACTTT. Its translation is CASGDSPSYNSPLHF.

This clonotype was observed at least ten times. This chain connects TRBV18 to TRBJ1-4, with D perhaps TRBD1 (6 bases). This CDR3 has 14 amino acids. V was cut by 5 bases and J by 6 bases, with 13 bases left in between. CDR1 and CDR2 (germline): KGHSH, LQKENI. CDR3 protein: CASSSRDTYEKLFF. CDR3 nucleotide sequence: TGTGCCAGCTCATCCCGGGACACCTATGAAAAACTGTTTTTT.

The chain joins TRBV5-1 to TRBJ2-5; a possible D gene is TRBD1 (6 bases). V was clipped by 4 bases and J by 1 base, with 17 bases between them. CDR3 size: 16 residues. Germline V lookup: CDR1 SGHRS, CDR2 YFSETQ. CDR3 in DNA: TGCGCCAGCAGCCCAGGACAGCGAGGGGCCCAAGAGACCCAGTACTTC. Translated, it gives CASSPGQRGAQETQYF.

This clonotype showed up many times. The V and J genes are TRBV7-2 and TRBJ2-1, with D possibly being TRBD1 (6 bases). With 3 bases removed from V and 6 bases from J, the gap between germline ends came to 15 bases. Germline CDR1 is SGHTA and CDR2 is FQGNSA. CDR3 length: 15 residues. The CDR3 region is CASSLGRGTLNEQFF. CDR3 nucleotide sequence: TGTGCCAGCAGCTTGGGAAGGGGGACCCTCAATGAGCAGTTCTTC.

At least ten counts were recorded for this clonotype. The chain joins TRBV20-1 to TRBJ1-6; the match to TRBD1 covers 9 bases. V shed 2 bases, J shed 7 bases, and the junction held 6 bases outside the gene matches. Germline loops: CDR1 DFQATT, CDR2 SNEGSKA (reference sequence). CDR3 length: 15 residues. The CDR3 nucleotides are TGCAGTGCTAGACACAGGGGGCTGGGGAATTCACCCCTCCACTTT. Protein sequence: CSARHRGLGNSPLHF.

In this sample, this clonotype turned up many times. V is TRBV6-1 and J is TRBJ2-3, with D maybe TRBD2 (5 bases). V was shortened by 6 bases and J by 7 bases, with 11 bases between the two germline ends. Per the germline V gene, CDR1 is MNHNS and CDR2 is SASEGT. The CDR3 is made up of 12 amino acids. CDR3 nucleotide sequence: TGTGCCAGCAGGGGGAGAACGAATACGCAGTATTTT. Translation gives CASRGRTNTQYF.

This clonotype was recorded at least ten times. The chain carries TRBV5-1 and TRBJ1-1; 10 nucleotides match TRBD1. The V and J ends lost 4 bases and 5 bases, in that order; junction bases with no gene match: 5. Germline V gene sequence: CDR1 SGHRS, CDR2 YFSETQ. This CDR3 spans 14 amino acids. The DNA of the CDR3 is TGCGCCAGCAGCATAGGACAGGGGGGAACTGAAGCTTTCTTT. Translated, it gives CASSIGQGGTEAFF.

At least ten counts were recorded for this clonotype. V is TRBV28 and J is TRBJ2-7; weak D call: TRBD1 (7 bases). This CDR3 spans 15 amino acids. Germline CDR1 is MDHEN and CDR2 is SYDVKM. V was pared by 2 bases and J by 2 bases, with 13 bases between. The CDR3 sequence: CASSLMAGGTYEQYF. The CDR3 nucleotides are TGTGCCAGCAGTTTAATGGCAGGGGGGACCTACGAGCAGTACTTC.

The V and J genes are TRBV20-1 and TRBJ2-2, with D possibly being TRBD2 (5 bases). The CDR3 totals 15 residues. The germline V and J ends were trimmed by 0 bases and 3 bases, with 11 bases remaining between them. The germline CDR1 and CDR2 sequences are DFQATT and SNEGSKA (reference sequence). The CDR3 bases are TGCAGTGCTAGAGAAGGACGGAGGTACACCGGGGAGCTGTTTTTT. It translates to CSAREGRRYTGELFF.

This clonotype was seen at least ten times. This chain links TRBV6-2 or TRBV6-3 with TRBJ2-3, with D tentatively TRBD1 (6 bases). V lost 5 bases to trimming and J lost 0 bases, with 12 bases between them. Germline CDR1 and CDR2: MNHEY and SVGEGT. This CDR3 is 15 amino acids long. This chain's CDR3 is CASSQGYSSTDTQYF. As DNA, the CDR3 is TGTGCCAGCAGTCAGGGGTACTCTAGCACAGATACGCAGTATTTT.

This clonotype was seen repeatedly, ten times or more. The V and J genes are TRBV28 and TRBJ2-3; weak D call: TRBD2 (6 bases). With 4 bases removed from V and 3 bases from J, the gap between germline ends came to 14 bases. CDR3 length equals 15 residues. Germline V lookup: CDR1 MDHEN, CDR2 SYDVKM. The CDR3 is CASSSPGVGTDTQYF. The CDR3 DNA is TGTGCCAGCAGTTCCCCGGGGGTAGGAACAGATACGCAGTATTTT.

The chain carries TRBV7-9 and TRBJ2-6, with 10 bases that match TRBD1. The CDR3 spans 19 residues. V lost 5 bases, J lost 0 bases, and 10 bases stayed unmatched. Germline CDR1 SEHNR, CDR2 FQNEAQ (reference sequence). CDR3 residues: CASSPASGQGSSGANVLTF. CDR3 nucleotides: TGTGCCAGCAGCCCTGCGTCGGGACAGGGGTCCTCTGGGGCCAACGTCCTGACTTTC.

In this sample, this clonotype turned up many times. A read error may explain this, as a much larger clone is one base away. The rearrangement links TRBV6-5 to TRBJ2-7; 8 bases are a match to TRBD2. From germline, CDR1 is MNHEY and CDR2 SVGAGI. This CDR3 region has 14 residues. CDR3 sequence: CVSRRSGGPYEQYF. The CDR3 region has the DNA TGTGTCAGCAGGCGCAGCGGGGGACCCTACGAGCAGTACTTC.

This clonotype has a count of ten or more. The chain carries TRBV7-9 and TRBJ2-2; TRBD2 agrees at 12 bases. Germline V gene data show CDR1 as SEHNR and CDR2 as FQNEAQ (reference sequence). V shed 3 bases, J shed 1 base, and the junction held 9 bases outside the gene matches. CDR3 length equals 19 residues. CDR3 sequence: CASSFKRLAGAMNTGELFF. CDR3 in DNA: TGTGCCAGCAGCTTCAAAAGACTAGCGGGGGCCATGAACACCGGGGAGCTGTTTTTT.

This clonotype came up many times. The chain joins TRBV7-9 to TRBJ2-4; D call uncertain. V lost 1 base to trimming and J lost 0 bases, with 16 bases between them. CDR3 length: 18 amino acids. Germline assignment: CDR1 SEHNR and CDR2 FQNEAQ (reference sequence). The CDR3 DNA reads as TGTGCCAGCAGCTTAGGTGGCACTAAGTTTGTAGCCAAAAACATTCAGTACTTC. Its protein product is CASSLGGTKFVAKNIQYF.

At least ten counts were recorded for this clonotype. The chain couples TRBV5-1 to TRBJ2-1; 8 bases agree with TRBD1. After removal of 4 bases from V and 10 bases from J, the junction contained 7 bases not matched to a gene. Germline CDR1 SGHRS, CDR2 YFSETQ. This CDR3 spans 13 amino acids. The CDR3 spells CASSPFGDREQFF. The CDR3 nucleotides are TGCGCCAGCAGCCCTTTTGGGGACAGGGAGCAGTTCTTC.

This clonotype has ten or more counts. The chain recombines TRBV6-6 with TRBJ1-2, with D possibly matching TRBD1 (6 bases). Germline V lookup: CDR1 MNHNY, CDR2 SVGAGI (reference sequence). The CDR3 is made up of 14 amino acids. The ends were cut back, 0 bases at V and 8 bases at J, with 13 bases in the middle. The CDR3, as DNA: TGTGCCAGCAGTTACTCGACGGGGGCGAGGGGCTACACCTTC. Translation: CASSYSTGARGYTF.

As regards this clonotype: At one of its ends the junction is not consistent with the germline gene, which may arise from a read error. The chain recombines TRBV7-8 with TRBJ2-5; the match to TRBD1 covers 7 bases. Germline-derived CDR1 and CDR2 are SGHVS and FQNEAQ. The CDR3 sequence is 16 residues long. This CDR3 is CVSSPRNTGDQETQYF. The CDR3 DNA sequence: TGTGTCAGCAGCCCTCGAAATACAGGGGACCAAGAGACCCAGTACTTC.

This clonotype has ten or more counts. The V and J genes are TRBV27 and TRBJ2-3; D is ambiguous. This CDR3 has 16 residues. Trimming removed 0 bases from V and 1 base from J, with 11 bases in between. Germline values: CDR1 MNHEY, CDR2 SMNVEV (reference sequence). The CDR3 coding sequence is TGTGCCAGCAGTTTATCGGAACGGCATCGCACAGATACGCAGTATTTT. Its translation is CASSLSERHRTDTQYF.

This clonotype has at least ten counts. V and J are TRBV5-6 and TRBJ2-6, with D possibly matching TRBD1 (6 bases). This CDR3 spans 15 amino acids. Trimming shortened V by 2 bases and J by 2 bases, and 8 bases separated the two germline ends. Germline CDR1 and CDR2: SGHDT and YYEEEE. The CDR3 nucleotides are TGTGCCAGCAGCTTCTACAGGGCTGGGGCCAACGTCCTGACTTTC. It specifies CASSFYRAGANVLTF.

This clonotype was seen ten or more times. The rearrangement links TRBV2 to TRBJ1-5; D possibly corresponds to TRBD1 (6 bases). Looked up from germline, CDR1 is SNHLY and CDR2 is FYNNEI. This CDR3 comprises 12 residues. V gave up 10 bases and J gave up 4 bases, with 11 bases separating them. The CDR3 coding sequence is TGTGCCACTAAGGACAGAAATCAGCCCCAGCATTTT. It translates to CATKDRNQPQHF.

In its sample, this clonotype was seen many times. The gene calls are TRBV20-1 and TRBJ2-7, with D hard to call. CDR3 length: 12 residues. V was pared by 5 bases and J by 12 bases, with 20 bases between. The germline V gene has CDR1 DFQATT and CDR2 SNEGSKA (reference sequence). The CDR3 bases are TGCAGTGCTGACCGGACCCCCGACCCCCCGTACTTC. Its translation is CSADRTPDPPYF.

This clonotype has at least ten counts. The rearrangement uses TRBV20-1 and TRBJ2-1; the match to TRBD2 covers 8 bases. Germline assignment: CDR1 DFQATT and CDR2 SNEGSKA (reference sequence). V shed 5 bases and J 6 bases; nucleotides not matched to a gene: 6. This CDR3 is 13 amino acids long. CDR3 amino acids: CSAPRGGGNEQFF. The CDR3 nucleotides read TGCAGTGCTCCCCGGGGGGGTGGCAATGAGCAGTTCTTC.

This clonotype was observed at least ten times. The chain couples TRBV5-8 to TRBJ1-5; no clear D gene. Germline V lookup: CDR1 SGHTS, CDR2 YDEGEE. The V end lost 3 bases, the J end lost 4 bases, and 8 bases lay between the germline ends. The CDR3 loop spans 13 amino acids. This chain's CDR3 is CASSSTLNQPQHF. The CDR3, as DNA: TGTGCCAGCAGCTCCACCTTAAATCAGCCCCAGCATTTT. The variable domain in full, with the rest retrieved from reference TRBV5-8 and TRBJ1-5, is EAGVTQSPTHLIKTRGQQATLRCSPISGHTSVYWYQQALGLGLQFLLWYDEGEERNRGNFPPRFSGRQFPNYSSELNVNALELEDSALYLCASSSTLNQPQHFGDGTRLSIL.

This clonotype was counted many times. Written as DNA, the CDR3 is TGTGCCAGCAGTTACGGCGGGAATCAGCCCCAGCATTTT. It translates to CASSYGGNQPQHF. The chain uses TRBV25-1 and TRBJ1-5; D not certain. The CDR3 is 13 amino acids. Germline-derived CDR1 and CDR2 are MGHDK and SYGVNS. Trimming took off 5 bases at V and 4 bases at J, with 9 bases between the two ends.